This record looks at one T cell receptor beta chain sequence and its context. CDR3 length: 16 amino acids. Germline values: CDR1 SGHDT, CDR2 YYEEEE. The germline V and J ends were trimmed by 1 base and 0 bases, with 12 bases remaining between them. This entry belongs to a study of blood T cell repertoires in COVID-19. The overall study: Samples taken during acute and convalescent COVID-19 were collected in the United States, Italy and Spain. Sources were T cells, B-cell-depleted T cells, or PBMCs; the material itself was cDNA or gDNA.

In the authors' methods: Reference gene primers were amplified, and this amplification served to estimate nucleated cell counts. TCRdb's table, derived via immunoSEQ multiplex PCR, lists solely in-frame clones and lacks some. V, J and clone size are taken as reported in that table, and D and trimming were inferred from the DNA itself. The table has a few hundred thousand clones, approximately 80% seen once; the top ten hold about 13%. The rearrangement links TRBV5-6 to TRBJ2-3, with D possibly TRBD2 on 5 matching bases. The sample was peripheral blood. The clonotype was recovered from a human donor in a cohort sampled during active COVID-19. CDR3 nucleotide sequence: TGTGCCAGCAGCTTGAGCGTAGCGAAGAGCACAGATACGCAGTATTTT. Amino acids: CASSLSVAKSTDTQYF.